The clone carrying this TCR beta chain was observed once. Its target is not known. Sequencing of TCRbeta CDR3 at survey depth gave sequences and template counts. The method was immunoSEQ multiplex PCR; TCRdb's version includes in-frame clones alone and lacks a portion of them. The top ten clones hold roughly 3.8% of a sample with 35,000 to 50,000 clones, roughly 92% of them seen once. The data originate from a study of tissue T cells after allogeneic stem cell transplantation. About the research overall: Of the grafts for graft-versus-host disease patients, several were unmodified and three CD34-selected.

V was shortened by 3 bases and J by 1 base, with 12 bases between the two germline ends. The germline V gene has CDR1 SGHTA and CDR2 FQGNSA. This CDR3 is 15 amino acids long. Whole-study findings and limits: Few T cell clones were shared across patients, but motif clusters showed tissue-specific shared signatures. Which tissue TCRs were alloreactive or antigen-specific was not determined. Some clones might be persisting host cells.

The J gene is TRBJ1-1, the V gene TRBV7-2, with a possible D match to TRBD1 (6 bases). The sequence was collected from a woman aged 40-75 years who later had graft-versus-host disease after an allogeneic stem cell transplant. The sequencing used blood, collected before transplantation. Written as DNA, the CDR3 is TGTGCCAGCAGCTTCCGAGCCAGGGGGAACACTGAAGCTTTCTTT. Protein product: CASSFRARGNTEAFF.